The sequence of this T cell receptor (beta chain) was determined in a study of response to subunit inactivated influenza vaccine. Germline-derived CDR1 and CDR2 are SNHLY and FYNNEI. V dropped 1 base and J dropped 3 bases, with 12 bases sitting between them. The CDR3 loop spans 15 amino acids. Using its own MiXCR run on the RT-PCR reads, TCRdb lists one record per CDR3 protein. The sample gives about 300,000 distinct CDR3 sequences, 21% of which show up once; about a tenth is in the top ten. Study-wide findings and caveats: Few new T cells, the authors suggested, are recruited by each seasonal influenza vaccination.

Comment on this clonotype: Its antigen is unknown.

The chain couples TRBV2 to TRBJ2-5, with D perhaps matching TRBD2 (5 bases). Sequenced material: PBMCs from blood, taken approximately 20 months after vaccination. This receptor was taken from a man aged 50 to 69 who received an inactivated influenza vaccine. Here the CDR3 DNA reads TGTGCCAGCAGTGAAGTACCGGGAATGAAAGAGACCCAGTACTTC. Amino acid sequence: CASSEVPGMKETQYF.